The 16 T cell receptor beta chains presented below share a single source sample, sequenced in a study of blood T cell repertoires in COVID-19. Assay: immunoSEQ multiplex PCR; the TCRdb copy retains only in-frame clones and omits some. The sample carries about 170,000 clones, 88% recorded once. Input material: peripheral blood. Receptors were obtained from a man between 45 and 60 years old who had recovered from COVID-19.

The rearrangement uses TRBV19 and TRBJ1-1; D is unclear. With 2 bases removed from V and 6 bases from J, the gap between germline ends came to 10 bases. The CDR3 runs 13 residues. CDR1 and CDR2 from the germline V gene are LNHDA and SQIVND (reference sequence). The CDR3 is CASSIMPPAEAFF. The CDR3 coding sequence is TGTGCCAGTAGTATAATGCCCCCAGCTGAAGCTTTCTTT. The variable domain in full, completed from reference TRBV19 and TRBJ1-1, reads DGGITQSPKYLFRKEGQNVTLSCEQNLNHDAMYWYRQDPGQGLRLIYYSQIVNDFQKGDIAEGYSVSREKKESFPLTVTSAQKNPTAFYLCASSIMPPAEAFFGQGTRLTVV.

The chain combines TRBV7-9 with TRBJ2-1; maybe TRBD2 (5 bases). V was shortened by 5 bases and J by 9 bases, with 8 bases between the two germline ends. The V gene's germline CDR1 is SEHNR and CDR2 FQNEAQ (reference sequence). The length of the CDR3 is 11 residues. The CDR3 sequence: CASSRGGEQFF. CDR3 coding DNA: TGTGCCAGCAGCAGAGGAGGTGAGCAGTTCTTC.

This chain connects TRBV12-3 or TRBV12-4 to TRBJ2-7, with D possibly TRBD2 on 6 matching bases. V shed 3 bases and J shed 5 bases, with 11 bases lying between them. The CDR3 consists of 13 residues. The CDR3 sequence is CASSFRTGDEQYF. CDR3 nucleotides: TGTGCCAGCAGTTTCCGGACGGGGGACGAGCAGTACTTC.

This clone was seen only a few times. V is TRBV9 and J is TRBJ1-5; perhaps TRBD1 as D (6 bases). Trimming left V 3 bases short and J 4 bases short, with 14 bases between. CDR1 is SGDLS, CDR2 YYNGEE, per germline. The CDR3 has 15 residues. CDR3 sequence: CASSAEQGTNQPQHF. The CDR3 nucleotides are TGTGCCAGCAGCGCGGAACAGGGCACTAATCAGCCCCAGCATTTT.

The genes are TRBV20-1 and TRBJ2-7; 8 bases agree with TRBD2. CDR1 is DFQATT, CDR2 SNEGSKA, per germline (reference sequence). V lost 3 bases, J lost 6 bases, and 13 bases stayed unmatched. CDR3 length: 15 residues. For the CDR3, the DNA is TGCAGTGCTAGTGCACTAGCGGCGACCACCGCCGAGCAGTACTTC. Translation gives CSASALAATTAEQYF.

This clone was observed a handful of times. The CDR3, as DNA: TGTGCCAGCAGTGAAGCCGCGGAACTTGGGGGCTACACCTTC. It encodes CASSEAAELGGYTF. This chain uses TRBV6-4 with TRBJ1-2, with D uncertain. The germline CDR1 and CDR2 sequences are MRHNA and SNTAGT. V lost 3 bases, J lost 8 bases, and 16 bases lay in between. The length of the CDR3 is 14 residues.

The rearrangement uses TRBV5-1 and TRBJ2-2; no definite D call. Germline V gives CDR1 SGHRS, CDR2 YFSETQ. The CDR3 length is 13 residues. Trimming took off 1 base at V and 4 bases at J, with 5 bases between the two ends. The DNA for the CDR3 is TGCGCCAGCAGCTTGCAGATCACCGGGGAGCTGTTTTTT. This sequence encodes CASSLQITGELFF.

This chain links TRBV18 with TRBJ2-3; TRBD2 agrees at 13 bases. Germline-derived CDR1 and CDR2 are KGHSH and LQKENI. Germline trimming cut 3 bases from V and 0 bases from J; bases unmatched to any gene: 6. CDR3 length equals 18 residues. The CDR3 region has the DNA TGTGCCAGCTCACCTCTCGGGACTAGCGGGACGAGCACAGATACGCAGTATTTT. It encodes CASSPLGTSGTSTDTQYF.

The rearrangement uses TRBV2 and TRBJ2-3; TRBD1 matches 9 bases. Unmatched junction bases numbered 10, after V lost 6 bases and J lost 3 bases. The germline V gene encodes CDR1 SNHLY and CDR2 FYNNEI. The CDR3 is made up of 16 amino acids. CDR3 nucleotides: TGTGCCAGCAGCGAGGCCGGGACAGGGCGAACAGATACGCAGTATTTT. This codes for CASSEAGTGRTDTQYF. Together with reference TRBV2 and TRBJ2-3, the CDR3 gives the full variable domain: EPEVTQTPSHQVTQMGQEVILRCVPISNHLYFYWYRQILGQKVEFLVSFYNNEISEKSEIFDDQFSVERPDGSNFTLKIRSTKLEDSAMYFCASSEAGTGRTDTQYFGPGTRLTVL.

The rearrangement joins TRBV28 to TRBJ2-5; D perhaps matches TRBD1 (5 bases). Per the germline V gene, CDR1 is MDHEN and CDR2 is SYDVKM. With 3 bases removed from V and 5 bases from J, the gap between germline ends came to 16 bases. The CDR3 length is 15 residues. CDR3 sequence: CASSLVRGATETQYF. The CDR3 nucleotides read TGTGCCAGCAGTTTGGTAAGGGGCGCTACGGAGACCCAGTACTTC.

The chain carries TRBV14 and TRBJ1-1; 8 bases fit TRBD1. Germline V gene sequence: CDR1 SGHDN, CDR2 FVKESK. Unmatched junction bases numbered 3, after V lost 2 bases and J lost 7 bases. The CDR3 runs to 13 residues. The CDR3 region is CASSQLGTGEAFF. DNA for the CDR3: TGTGCCAGCAGCCAACTAGGGACAGGTGAAGCTTTCTTT.

The V call is TRBV28, the J call TRBJ1-5; D is possibly TRBD1 (5 bases). This CDR3 has 15 residues. Germline V gene sequence: CDR1 MDHEN, CDR2 SYDVKM. The ends were cut back, 5 bases at V and 2 bases at J, with 13 bases in the middle. CDR3 DNA sequence: TGTGCCAGCAGTGTCCAGGGTGCGGGCAATCAGCCCCAGCATTTT. As protein: CASSVQGAGNQPQHF. The full variable domain, completed using reference TRBV28 and TRBJ1-5, is DVKVTQSSRYLVKRTGEKVFLECVQDMDHENMFWYRQDPGLGLRLIYFSYDVKMKEKGDIPEGYSVSREKKERFSLILESASTNQTSMYLCASSVQGAGNQPQHFGDGTRLSIL.

For the CDR3, the DNA is TGTGCCAGCAGCTTAGCGAGCGGAGGAGGAAACACCATATATTTT. Protein product: CASSLASGGGNTIYF. The gene calls are TRBV7-2 and TRBJ1-3; no definite D call. CDR1 is SGHTA, CDR2 FQGNSA, per germline. The CDR3 has 15 amino acids. V lost 0 bases and J 4 bases, leaving 10 bases between the germline ends.

Of note for this clone: Other DNA sequences within the sample encode an identical CDR3. The chain has TRBV5-1 and TRBJ2-2; tentatively, D is TRBD2 (5 bases). CDR1 and CDR2 from the germline V gene are SGHRS and YFSETQ. Trimming removed 0 bases from V and 5 bases from J, with 17 bases in between. The CDR3 is 17 residues long. CDR3 nucleotides: TGCGCCAGCAGCTTGGCCGCCGGGGTCGGGCTAACCGGGGAGCTGTTTTTT. Its protein is CASSLAAGVGLTGELFF. Drawing the rest from reference TRBV5-1 and TRBJ2-2, the complete variable domain is KAGVTQTPRYLIKTRGQQVTLSCSPISGHRSVSWYQQTPGQGLQFLFEYFSETQRNKGNFPGRFSGRQFSNSRSEMNVSTLELGDSALYLCASSLAAGVGLTGELFFGEGSRLTVL.

The rearrangement links TRBV7-2 to TRBJ2-7, with D maybe TRBD1 (6 bases). The CDR3 loop spans 14 amino acids. Germline CDR1 SGHTA, CDR2 FQGNSA. Trimming removed 6 bases at V and 0 bases at J, with 12 bases between. Written as DNA, the CDR3 is TGTGCCAGCAGAGGAGGACAGACCTCCTACGAGCAGTACTTC. Translated, it gives CASRGGQTSYEQYF. Full variable domain (rest looked up from reference TRBV7-2 and TRBJ2-7): GAGVSQSPSNKVTEKGKDVELRCDPISGHTALYWYRQSLGQGLEFLIYFQGNSAPDKSGLPSDRFSAERTGGSVSTLTIQRTQQEDSAVYLCASRGGQTSYEQYFGPGTRLTVT.

V is TRBV5-1 and J is TRBJ2-7, with D possibly being TRBD2 (5 bases). The CDR3 contains 15 residues. CDR1 and CDR2 from the germline V gene are SGHRS and YFSETQ. The V end was cut by 0 bases, the J end by 7 bases, with 17 bases between. The CDR3 DNA sequence: TGCGCCAGCAGCTTGGGGTGGGGAAAGTCGGGAGAGCAGTACTTC. Residues: CASSLGWGKSGEQYF.